These T cell receptor beta chains were read from a single sample in a study of cytomegalovirus exposure and HLA in healthy donors. TCRdb's copy holds only in-frame clones and misses some; the assay was immunoSEQ multiplex PCR. The repertoire holds about 300,000 clones, with approximately 88% as singletons. Sample: PBMCs. The receptors here all came from a woman younger than 35 in good health and CMV-seronegative. CDR3s include the opening cysteine and the closing phenylalanine or tryptophan. The D gene is left open where the match is weak. Some rows have no size entry. The others give once, few or many, or a class for an expanded clone.

D gene	V gene	J gene	clone size	CDR3 DNA	CDR3 protein
TRBD1	TRBV19	TRBJ1-3	.	TGTGCCAGTAGTATTCTGGGACAGGGGTTCATTGGAAACACCATATATTTT	CASSILGQGFIGNTIYF
TRBD1	TRBV6-5	TRBJ2-7	.	TGTGCCAGCAGTTACCTGCGACAGGGGACCTACGAGCAGTACTTC	CASSYLRQGTYEQYF
.	TRBV28	TRBJ1-4	once	TGTGCCAGCAGTCCTCACGAGACTAATGAAAAACTGTTTTTT	CASSPHETNEKLFF
TRBD2	TRBV5-1	TRBJ2-1	.	TGCGCCAGCAGAGGGGTCGGGGGGTACAATGAGCAGTTCTTC	CASRGVGGYNEQFF
TRBD1	TRBV5-1	TRBJ2-2	.	TGCGCCAGCAGCTTGGTCAGGGGGCTAAACACCGGGGAGCTGTTTTTT	CASSLVRGLNTGELFF
.	TRBV5-4	TRBJ2-3	.	TGTGCCAGCAGAGAGCCCCTCACAGATACGCAGTATTTT	CASREPLTDTQYF
.	TRBV28	TRBJ1-5	.	TGTGCCAGCATCTCGATGGGAGTGGGCAATCAGCCCCAGCATTTT	CASISMGVGNQPQHF
TRBD1	TRBV19	TRBJ1-3	.	TGTGCCAGTAGTATAGATGCGGGACAGGGGTTCAACACCATATATTTT	CASSIDAGQGFNTIYF
.	TRBV6-5	TRBJ2-1	.	TGTGCCAGCAGTTACCTTCAGGGGCTAGCGGCGCGTGAGCAGTTCTTC	CASSYLQGLAAREQFF
.	TRBV6-1	TRBJ2-7	.	TGTGCCAGCATTCGACTCCTAGCCCCCTACGAGCAGTACTTC	CASIRLLAPYEQYF
.	TRBV29-1	TRBJ2-1	.	TGCAGCGTCCGAGGATACAATGAGCAGTTCTTC	CSVRGYNEQFF
TRBD2	TRBV13	TRBJ2-7	.	TGTGCCAGCAGCCCTTGGAGCATAGGGACTAGCGGACCCTACGAGCAGTACTTC	CASSPWSIGTSGPYEQYF
TRBD1	TRBV27	TRBJ2-7	once	TGTGCCAGCAGAGCCCTAGGACAGGGGATTTACGAGCAGTACTTC	CASRALGQGIYEQYF
.	TRBV4-3	TRBJ2-2	.	TGCGCCAGCAGCCAAGTCGAATACAATGACACCGGGGAGCTGTTTTTT	CASSQVEYNDTGELFF
TRBD2	TRBV9	TRBJ2-1	.	TGTGCCAGCAGCGTCAGTAACCGGGACTACCAGTTCTTC	CASSVSNRDYQFF
.	TRBV5-4	TRBJ1-2	.	TGTGCCAGCAGCCTTACATCGACAGAAGCATATGGCTACACCTTC	CASSLTSTEAYGYTF
TRBD1	TRBV7-9	TRBJ1-5	.	TGTGCCAGCAGCCTCTGGACAGGTACGTCGAATCAGCCCCAGCATTTT	CASSLWTGTSNQPQHF
TRBD1	TRBV5-6	TRBJ1-5	.	TGTGCCAGCAGCCTCGAATCCGGACAGGGCCCCAATCAGCCCCAGCATTTT	CASSLESGQGPNQPQHF
TRBD2	TRBV14	TRBJ2-1	.	TGTGCCAGCAGACATTGGACTAGCTTCTTTTACAATGAGCAGTTCTTC	CASRHWTSFFYNEQFF
.	TRBV28	TRBJ2-7	.	TGTGCCAGCAGTTTATATTTGGAGAGGTTAAGTTCGTTGGACGAGCAGTACTTC	CASSLYLERLSSLDEQYF
.	TRBV21-1	TRBJ2-7	.	TGTGCCAGCAGCCCACAGGGGAGCGAGCAGTACTTC	CASSPQGSEQYF
.	TRBV7-9	TRBJ1-2	few	TGTGCCAGCAGCTTAGCCGGAATGTCTGGGCAGGGCCAAGGCTACACCTTC	CASSLAGMSGQGQGYTF
.	TRBV25-1	TRBJ2-7	once	TGTGCCAGCAGTCCCCTCGGGGGTGGAGGCTACGAGCAGTACTTC	CASSPLGGGGYEQYF
TRBD1	TRBV11-2	TRBJ1-1	.	TGTGCCAGCAGCTTAGTAGACAGGGTGAACACTGAAGCTTTCTTT	CASSLVDRVNTEAFF
TRBD2	TRBV28	TRBJ2-1	.	TGTGCCAGCAGTTTGTACCTAGCGGGAGCGACCTACAATGAGCAGTTCTTC	CASSLYLAGATYNEQFF
TRBD1	TRBV15	TRBJ1-3	once	TGTGCCACCAGCAGAGATCGACAGGGCACTGGAAACACCATATATTTT	CATSRDRQGTGNTIYF
.	TRBV6-5	TRBJ1-3	.	TGTGCCAGCAGTTACGGCGGGTCGGGAAACACCATATATTTT	CASSYGGSGNTIYF
.	TRBV7-8	TRBJ1-5	.	TGTGCCAGCAGCCTATATGGGGGGGATTTAGTTTACAATCAGCCCCAGCATTTT	CASSLYGGDLVYNQPQHF
.	TRBV4-1	TRBJ2-1	.	TGCGCCAGCAGCCCCTTGGCGGAAGGGGCTTACAATGAGCAGTTCTTC	CASSPLAEGAYNEQFF
TRBD1	TRBV7-2	TRBJ1-2	.	TGTGCCAGCAGGGAGACAGGGGACTGGGACAGCTATGGCTACACCTTC	CASRETGDWDSYGYTF
TRBD2	TRBV2	TRBJ2-3	.	TGTGCCGTGGCGGGGGGTGGCACAGATACGCAGTATTTT	CAVAGGGTDTQYF
TRBD1	TRBV27	TRBJ1-5	.	TGTGCCAGCAGTAGCGGACAGGGCGGGAATCAGCCCCAGCATTTT	CASSSGQGGNQPQHF
.	TRBV9	TRBJ2-5	.	TGTGCCAGCAGCGTAGACCCCAGGGGAGAAAAGACCCAGTACTTC	CASSVDPRGEKTQYF
TRBD1	TRBV27	TRBJ2-7	.	TGTGCCAGCAGCAAGGGGGCGGCGAGGTACGAGCAGTACTTC	CASSKGAARYEQYF
.	TRBV30	TRBJ2-7	.	TGTGCCTGGAGAGGCGGGACAGACAAGACCTACGAGCAGTACTTC	CAWRGGTDKTYEQYF
.	TRBV4-1	TRBJ2-3	.	TGCGCCAGCAGCCACCCTGACTACCCATTTAGCACAGATACGCAGTATTTT	CASSHPDYPFSTDTQYF
TRBD2	TRBV13	TRBJ2-3	.	TGTGCCAGCAGCTTGGGGCGGGAGAGCACAGATACGCAGTATTTT	CASSLGRESTDTQYF
.	TRBV2	TRBJ1-6	.	TGTGCCAGCAGTCACGGGGCGGCAGGGGCCTATAATTCACCCCTCCACTTT	CASSHGAAGAYNSPLHF
TRBD2	TRBV9	TRBJ2-1	.	TGTGCCAGCAGCTCCGGGACTAGCGGATTCAATGAGCAGTTCTTC	CASSSGTSGFNEQFF
TRBD2	TRBV27	TRBJ2-1	.	TGTGCCAGCAGTTTATTGGTAGGTAGCGGGAGTCACAATGAGCAGTTCTTC	CASSLLVGSGSHNEQFF
.	TRBV9	TRBJ2-2	few	TGTGCCAGCAGCGCCCGGACAGCAAACACCGGCGGGGAGCTGTTTTTT	CASSARTANTGGELFF
.	TRBV6-1	TRBJ1-5	.	TGTGCCAGCAGTTCAGCGCAGCCCCAGCATTTT	CASSSAQPQHF
TRBD1	TRBV4-1	TRBJ1-1	.	TGCGCCAGCAGCGCCCGGGACAGGGTCGTTGAAGCTTTCTTT	CASSARDRVVEAFF
.	TRBV10-2	TRBJ1-1	.	TGCGCCAGCAACGTGGGCAGTGAAGCTTTCTTT	CASNVGSEAFF
TRBD2	TRBV2	TRBJ2-1	.	TGTGCCAGCAGTCAAGCGGGAGGGATACCCTACAATGAGCAGTTCTTC	CASSQAGGIPYNEQFF
TRBD1	TRBV7-2	TRBJ2-1	.	TGTGCCAGCAGCTTAGGTCACCGGGACAGCCGTTACAATGAGCAGTTCTTC	CASSLGHRDSRYNEQFF
.	TRBV10-3	TRBJ2-1	.	TGTGCCATCAATGAAGCTAGGTACAATGAGCAGTTCTTC	CAINEARYNEQFF
TRBD1	TRBV11-2	TRBJ1-1	.	TGTGCCAGCAGACGTACAGGGGGCACTGAAGCTTTCTTT	CASRRTGGTEAFF
.	TRBV11-3	TRBJ2-5	.	TGTGCCAGCAGCCCCGGCGGGGCCCCGAATGACCAGTACTTC	CASSPGGAPNDQYF
.	TRBV19	TRBJ1-5	.	TGTGCCAGTAGTATAAAGACGTGGAGCGACGAGGGACAGCCCCAGCATTTT	CASSIKTWSDEGQPQHF
.	TRBV10-3	TRBJ1-2	.	TGTGCCATCAGTGAGGCTCGGGGGGACTATGGCTACACCTTC	CAISEARGDYGYTF
TRBD2	TRBV28	TRBJ2-1	.	TGTGCCAGCAGTCTACCGCTAGCGGGAGTGGCCAATGAGCAGTTCTTC	CASSLPLAGVANEQFF
.	TRBV5-4	TRBJ2-2	.	TGTGCCAGCAGCTATCGGGGGACGGGGGAGCTGTTTTTT	CASSYRGTGELFF